This TCR beta chain originates from a study of spatial heterogeneity in lung cancer. This clonotype occurred many times. Noted time point: sample taken at primary tumor resection. TCRdb re-called the 5' RACE reads through MiXCR, storing one row per CDR3 protein. The sample has tens of thousands of distinct CDR3 sequences, 3% to 3.5% seen once. Germline V lookup: CDR1 MNHEY, CDR2 SMNVEV (reference sequence). V dropped 3 bases and J dropped 8; count of bases not matched to a gene: 3. The length of the CDR3 is 13 residues. Sequencing was performed on PBMCs, taken at surgery. The chain uses TRBV27 and TRBJ2-1; 8 bases are a match to TRBD1. This sequence was found in a female donor with early-stage non-small cell lung cancer. Here the CDR3 reads CASSFPGGHEQFF. CDR3 nucleotide sequence: TGTGCCAGCAGTTTCCCAGGGGGCCATGAGCAGTTCTTC.